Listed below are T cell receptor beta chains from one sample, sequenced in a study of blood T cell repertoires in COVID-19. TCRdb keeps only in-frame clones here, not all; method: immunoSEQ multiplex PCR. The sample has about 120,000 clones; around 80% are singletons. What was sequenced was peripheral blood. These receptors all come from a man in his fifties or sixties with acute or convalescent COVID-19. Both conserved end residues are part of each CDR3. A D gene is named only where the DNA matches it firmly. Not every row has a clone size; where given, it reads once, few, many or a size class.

cdr3_nt: TGTGCCAGCAGCCAACAGTACGAGCAGTACTTC
cdr3_aa: CASSQQYEQYF
clone_size: .
d_call: .
v_call: TRBV14
j_call: TRBJ2-7

cdr3_nt: TGTGCCAGCAGTGAGTGGCGGGGGGCCTCCTACGAGCAGTACTTC
cdr3_aa: CASSEWRGASYEQYF
clone_size: .
d_call: TRBD2
v_call: TRBV2
j_call: TRBJ2-7

cdr3_nt: TGTGCCAGCAGTGAAGCCCAGGGACAGGGCTTTCAAGAGACCCAGTACTTC
cdr3_aa: CASSEAQGQGFQETQYF
clone_size: few
d_call: TRBD1
v_call: TRBV6-1
j_call: TRBJ2-5

cdr3_nt: TGTGCCAGTAGTACCGGGACAGGGGACATGAACACCGGGGAGCTGTTTTTT
cdr3_aa: CASSTGTGDMNTGELFF
clone_size: once
d_call: TRBD1
v_call: TRBV19
j_call: TRBJ2-2

cdr3_nt: TGTGCCAGCAGCAGGAAGTACAGGGCCGGAGCCAAAAACATTCAGTACTTC
cdr3_aa: CASSRKYRAGAKNIQYF
clone_size: .
d_call: .
v_call: TRBV5-6
j_call: TRBJ2-4

cdr3_nt: TGTGCCAGCAGTGAAGGGACAGTTAGCAATCAGCCCCAGCATTTT
cdr3_aa: CASSEGTVSNQPQHF
clone_size: .
d_call: .
v_call: TRBV6-1
j_call: TRBJ1-5

cdr3_nt: TGTGCCAGCAGCTTCCAAAGACGAGGGGAGACCCAGTACTTC
cdr3_aa: CASSFQRRGETQYF
clone_size: .
d_call: .
v_call: TRBV7-6
j_call: TRBJ2-5

cdr3_nt: TGTGCCAGCAGTTACTCTGGGACACGGAACACTGAAGCTTTCTTT
cdr3_aa: CASSYSGTRNTEAFF
clone_size: .
d_call: .
v_call: TRBV6-5
j_call: TRBJ1-1

cdr3_nt: TGTGCCAGCAGTTTGTGGAGCTCCTACAATGAGCAGTTCTTC
cdr3_aa: CASSLWSSYNEQFF
clone_size: .
d_call: .
v_call: TRBV27
j_call: TRBJ2-1

cdr3_nt: TGCGCCAGCAGCTTCCAGGGTAACTATGGCTACACCTTC
cdr3_aa: CASSFQGNYGYTF
clone_size: .
d_call: .
v_call: TRBV4-1
j_call: TRBJ1-2

cdr3_nt: TGTGCCAGCAGCTTAGCCCCGGGTGGTTGGGACGAGCAGTACTTC
cdr3_aa: CASSLAPGGWDEQYF
clone_size: .
d_call: .
v_call: TRBV7-9
j_call: TRBJ2-7

cdr3_nt: TGTGCCAGCAGCTTGAGGGCAGGGGATGATGACTATGGCTACACCTTC
cdr3_aa: CASSLRAGDDDYGYTF
clone_size: .
d_call: .
v_call: TRBV7-3
j_call: TRBJ1-2

cdr3_nt: TGCGCCAGCAGCAGAACTCTAGCGGGGGCAGATACGCAGTATTTT
cdr3_aa: CASSRTLAGADTQYF
clone_size: .
d_call: TRBD2
v_call: TRBV5-1
j_call: TRBJ2-3

cdr3_nt: TGTGCCAGTAGCCTTAGTACTGAAGCTTTCTTT
cdr3_aa: CASSLSTEAFF
clone_size: few
d_call: .
v_call: TRBV19
j_call: TRBJ1-1

cdr3_nt: TGTGCCACCAGCCCCGACAGGGTCGCCTACGAGCAGTACTTC
cdr3_aa: CATSPDRVAYEQYF
clone_size: .
d_call: TRBD1
v_call: TRBV15
j_call: TRBJ2-7

cdr3_nt: TGTGCCAGCAGCCCACGGGGGGGAAGTTCCACTGAAGCTTTCTTT
cdr3_aa: CASSPRGGSSTEAFF
clone_size: .
d_call: .
v_call: TRBV28
j_call: TRBJ1-1

cdr3_nt: TGTGCCAGCAGTCTCGGACAGCGCTACACCTTC
cdr3_aa: CASSLGQRYTF
clone_size: .
d_call: .
v_call: TRBV5-6
j_call: TRBJ1-2

cdr3_nt: TGTGCCAGCTTCCGGCAGGGGGCATCGGGGGCCAACGTCCTGACTTTC
cdr3_aa: CASFRQGASGANVLTF
clone_size: .
d_call: TRBD1
v_call: TRBV5-8
j_call: TRBJ2-6

cdr3_nt: TGTGCCAGCAGCTTAGTTGGGACAGGAGGCGCCCCTGAAGCTTTCTTT
cdr3_aa: CASSLVGTGGAPEAFF
clone_size: .
d_call: TRBD1
v_call: TRBV11-2
j_call: TRBJ1-1

cdr3_nt: TGTGCCAGCAGCTCATACCCACAGGTGCAAGTGGGCTACACCTTC
cdr3_aa: CASSSYPQVQVGYTF
clone_size: .
d_call: .
v_call: TRBV3-1/TRBV3-2
j_call: TRBJ1-2

cdr3_nt: TGTGCTTCGGGACAGATAATAAGAACACCCGGGGAGCTGTTTTTT
cdr3_aa: CASGQIIRTPGELFF
clone_size: .
d_call: TRBD1
v_call: TRBV7-8
j_call: TRBJ2-2

cdr3_nt: TGTGCCAGCAGCTATAAGACAGGGGCCGAAAACTATGGCTACACCTTC
cdr3_aa: CASSYKTGAENYGYTF
clone_size: .
d_call: TRBD1
v_call: TRBV7-2
j_call: TRBJ1-2

cdr3_nt: TGTGCCAGCTCACCGGGACAGGGGAATGAAAAACTGTTTTTT
cdr3_aa: CASSPGQGNEKLFF
clone_size: few
d_call: TRBD1
v_call: TRBV18
j_call: TRBJ1-4

cdr3_nt: TGTGCCAGCTCACGCATTACTTCCGGTCTAGCAAACGAGCAGTACTTC
cdr3_aa: CASSRITSGLANEQYF
clone_size: .
d_call: .
v_call: TRBV18
j_call: TRBJ2-7

cdr3_nt: TGCGCCAGCAGCTTGGTCAGTAGCGGGAGTGTCGATGAGCAGTTCTTC
cdr3_aa: CASSLVSSGSVDEQFF
clone_size: .
d_call: TRBD2
v_call: TRBV5-1
j_call: TRBJ2-1

cdr3_nt: TGTGCCAGCAGTCCCACCGGGACCCGGGAGGCAGATACGCAGTATTTT
cdr3_aa: CASSPTGTREADTQYF
clone_size: once
d_call: TRBD2
v_call: TRBV6-6
j_call: TRBJ2-3

cdr3_nt: TGCGCCAGCAGCTTGGGGACAGGGAACACCGGGGAGCTGTTTTTT
cdr3_aa: CASSLGTGNTGELFF
clone_size: .
d_call: TRBD1
v_call: TRBV5-1
j_call: TRBJ2-2

cdr3_nt: TGTGCCAGTAGTTTACAGCTAAGGGGCACTGAAGCTTTCTTT
cdr3_aa: CASSLQLRGTEAFF
clone_size: .
d_call: .
v_call: TRBV19
j_call: TRBJ1-1

cdr3_nt: TGTGCCAGCAATCTTTTAGGGGGCCCCGGGGAGCTGTTTTTT
cdr3_aa: CASNLLGGPGELFF
clone_size: few
d_call: TRBD1
v_call: TRBV11-2
j_call: TRBJ2-2

cdr3_nt: TGTGCCAGCTCATCGGGACAACCCAAAGATGAAAAACTGTTTTTT
cdr3_aa: CASSSGQPKDEKLFF
clone_size: .
d_call: .
v_call: TRBV18
j_call: TRBJ1-4

cdr3_nt: TGTGCCAGCAGTCTCGGGACAGCCCTTTACAATGAGCAGTTCTTC
cdr3_aa: CASSLGTALYNEQFF
clone_size: .
d_call: TRBD1
v_call: TRBV11-3
j_call: TRBJ2-1

cdr3_nt: TGTGCCGTCTCAAAGGGACAGAATCAGCCCCAGCATTTT
cdr3_aa: CAVSKGQNQPQHF
clone_size: .
d_call: TRBD1
v_call: TRBV7-9
j_call: TRBJ1-5

cdr3_nt: TGTGCCAGCACCAAAAGGGGATCGGGGGGTGAAAAACTGTTTTTT
cdr3_aa: CASTKRGSGGEKLFF
clone_size: once
d_call: .
v_call: TRBV25-1
j_call: TRBJ1-4

cdr3_nt: TGTGCCAGCAGTGACACCCGACAGGGGGCGCGGGGCTACACCTTC
cdr3_aa: CASSDTRQGARGYTF
clone_size: .
d_call: TRBD1
v_call: TRBV27
j_call: TRBJ1-2

cdr3_nt: TGTGCCAGCAGTTGGGGGACAGGGAGCTCCTACGAGCAGTACTTC
cdr3_aa: CASSWGTGSSYEQYF
clone_size: .
d_call: TRBD1
v_call: TRBV27
j_call: TRBJ2-7

cdr3_nt: TGCAGCGTTGAAGAACGGGACTCCAAGGGCTACACCTTC
cdr3_aa: CSVEERDSKGYTF
clone_size: .
d_call: .
v_call: TRBV29-1
j_call: TRBJ1-2

cdr3_nt: TGTGCCAGCAACCCTCAGGGGAACGAGGAGTCACCCCTCCACTTT
cdr3_aa: CASNPQGNEESPLHF
clone_size: .
d_call: .
v_call: TRBV4-2
j_call: TRBJ1-6

cdr3_nt: TGTGCCAGCAGTTATGAAGGAGAGGAGCAGTACTTC
cdr3_aa: CASSYEGEEQYF
clone_size: .
d_call: .
v_call: TRBV6-6
j_call: TRBJ2-7

cdr3_nt: TGCGCCAGCAACTTGTTATCTCGGACAGGGAATTCACCCCTCCACTTT
cdr3_aa: CASNLLSRTGNSPLHF
clone_size: .
d_call: TRBD1
v_call: TRBV5-1
j_call: TRBJ1-6

cdr3_nt: TGTGCCAGCAGCGGGGGACTAGCGGGAGACAATGAGCAGTTCTTC
cdr3_aa: CASSGGLAGDNEQFF
clone_size: .
d_call: TRBD2
v_call: TRBV9
j_call: TRBJ2-1

cdr3_nt: TGTGCCACCAGTGATGGGGGGGAGCCTAATTCACCCCTCCACTTT
cdr3_aa: CATSDGGEPNSPLHF
clone_size: .
d_call: .
v_call: TRBV24-1
j_call: TRBJ1-6

cdr3_nt: TGTGCCAGCAGTCTTTCAGGGGTTACGAACACCGGGGAGCTGTTTTTT
cdr3_aa: CASSLSGVTNTGELFF
clone_size: few
d_call: .
v_call: TRBV7-8
j_call: TRBJ2-2

cdr3_nt: TGCGCCAGCAGCTTGGCCGGATCTATTCTGGAGGGTTCCACAGATACGCAGTATTTT
cdr3_aa: CASSLAGSILEGSTDTQYF
clone_size: .
d_call: .
v_call: TRBV5-1
j_call: TRBJ2-3

cdr3_nt: TGTGCCAGCAGCTTTCAGGACGGAGGTGCTTTCTTT
cdr3_aa: CASSFQDGGAFF
clone_size: .
d_call: .
v_call: TRBV7-9
j_call: TRBJ1-1

cdr3_nt: TGTGCCAGCAGACCCCAGGGGAACACCGGGGAGCTGTTTTTT
cdr3_aa: CASRPQGNTGELFF
clone_size: .
d_call: .
v_call: TRBV6-6
j_call: TRBJ2-2

cdr3_nt: TGTGCCAGAGACGTCCTAGCGGGGGGTTCAGATACGCAGTATTTT
cdr3_aa: CARDVLAGGSDTQYF
clone_size: .
d_call: TRBD2
v_call: TRBV2
j_call: TRBJ2-3

cdr3_nt: TGCGCCAGCAGCCCCGGGGGAGGGCTCAATGAGCAGTTCTTC
cdr3_aa: CASSPGGGLNEQFF
clone_size: .
d_call: TRBD2
v_call: TRBV4-1
j_call: TRBJ2-1

cdr3_nt: TGTGCCAGCTCAAGACTCGGGACAGGGCCATCAATGAACACTGAAGCTTTCTTT
cdr3_aa: CASSRLGTGPSMNTEAFF
clone_size: .
d_call: TRBD1
v_call: TRBV18
j_call: TRBJ1-1

cdr3_nt: TGTGCCAGCAGCGTCGACACAGGGGGCGGTGAAAAACTGTTTTTT
cdr3_aa: CASSVDTGGGEKLFF
clone_size: .
d_call: TRBD1
v_call: TRBV9
j_call: TRBJ1-4

cdr3_nt: TGTGCCAGTAGTAGACGGGACAGGAATTCACCCCTCCACTTT
cdr3_aa: CASSRRDRNSPLHF
clone_size: .
d_call: TRBD1
v_call: TRBV19
j_call: TRBJ1-6

cdr3_nt: TGTGCCAGCAGTTACTCTCTAGTTCATGAAAAACTGTTTTTT
cdr3_aa: CASSYSLVHEKLFF
clone_size: .
d_call: .
v_call: TRBV6-5
j_call: TRBJ1-4

cdr3_nt: TGTGCCAGCAGCTTGGGTGTTACGGGTCCCTATGGCTACACCTTC
cdr3_aa: CASSLGVTGPYGYTF
clone_size: .
d_call: .
v_call: TRBV5-6
j_call: TRBJ1-2